The source of this T cell receptor beta chain is a study of CD8+CD57+ T cells in acquired aplastic anemia. With V trimmed by 9 bases and J by 12 bases, 11 bases remained unmatched. There are 14 residues in the CDR3. Germline CDR1 reads WNHNN; CDR2 reads SYGVQD (reference sequence). TCR beta VDJ and CDR3 were profiled, and genomic DNA was the template. TCRdb reprocessed the reads with MiXCR, giving one entry per CDR3 protein. The sample carries about 54,000 distinct CDR3 sequences, approximately 52% recorded once. Previously, flow cytometry had revealed CD8+CD57+ cell expansion in the patients chosen for sequencing.

The gene calls are TRBV10-1 and TRBJ2-3; 14 bases align to TRBD2. Sequenced input: sorted CD4+, CD8+, or CD8+CD57+ T cells (not recorded which) from PBMCs. This receptor was obtained from a human donor with aplastic anemia. CDR3 sequence reads: CASGTSGSSVPQYF. The CDR3 DNA is TGCGCCAGTGGGACTAGCGGGAGTTCTGTCCCCCAGTATTTT.